What follows describes a single T cell receptor (beta chain). The germline gives CDR1 SGHDT, CDR2 YYEEEE. J gave up 4 bases and V 0 bases, and 4 bases lay outside the gene matches. CDR3 length: 15 residues. This sample stems from a study of cytomegalovirus exposure and HLA in healthy donors. Profiled with immunoSEQ multiplex PCR; TCRdb holds only in-frame clones, not every one. The data show 150,000 to 250,000 clones, 84% seen once. The chain employs TRBV5-6 and TRBJ2-3, with 8 bases identical to TRBD2. The sequenced sample consisted of PBMCs. This sequence was found in a woman in her 30s in good health and CMV-seropositive. CDR3 loop: CASSLVSGSADTQYF. Written as DNA, the CDR3 is TGTGCCAGCAGCTTGGTAAGCGGGAGCGCAGATACGCAGTATTTT.